The rows below give T cell receptor beta chains drawn from one sample of a study of T-cell memory formation after mild COVID-19. TCRdb itself ran the 5' RACE reads through MiXCR, one entry per CDR3 protein. Altogether about half a million distinct CDR3 sequences are present, approximately 18% being singletons, with the ten largest covering 9% to 15%. Sequenced material: PBMCs or a T cell subset sorted from them (not recorded which). Receptors originate from an adult woman who had mild COVID-19 (a few samples of this study predate the infection). Cell type and time point are not known. CDR3s include the opening cysteine and the closing phenylalanine or tryptophan. A D gene is named only where the DNA matches it firmly. For some rows the clone size is stated as once, few or many, or as a class when expanded; others skip it.

>many|TRBV19|.|TRBJ1-1
CASSTGHGYAEAFF
TGTGCCAGTAGCACGGGACACGGTTATGCTGAAGCTTTCTTT
>.|TRBV12-3/TRBV12-4|TRBD1|TRBJ1-1
CASSGQGGITEAFF
TGTGCCAGCTCGGGACAGGGGGGGATCACTGAAGCTTTCTTT
>few|TRBV18|.|TRBJ2-3
CASSPPGRDTQYF
TGTGCCAGCTCACCACCGGGGCGAGATACGCAGTATTTT
>.|TRBV6-6|TRBD1|TRBJ1-1
CASSPDRGVGNTEAFF
TGTGCCAGCAGTCCGGACAGGGGGGTAGGGAACACTGAAGCTTTCTTT
>many|TRBV5-5|TRBD2|TRBJ2-1
CASSLVAGDPRSYNEQFF
TGTGCCAGCAGCTTGGTAGCGGGAGACCCCCGCTCCTACAATGAGCAGTTCTTC
>many|TRBV12-3/TRBV12-4|.|TRBJ2-7
CARIPPVWLFYEQYF
TGTGCCAGAATTCCGCCTGTTTGGCTATTCTACGAGCAGTACTTC
>.|TRBV12-3/TRBV12-4|.|TRBJ2-3
CASTRAGSDTQYF
TGTGCCAGCACCCGAGCAGGGTCGGATACGCAGTATTTT
>.|TRBV12-3/TRBV12-4|TRBD1|TRBJ2-2
CASRATGIRAGELFF
TGTGCCAGCAGGGCGACAGGGATAAGGGCCGGGGAGCTGTTTTTT
>few|TRBV29-1|.|TRBJ1-5
CSVRAAGSNQPQHF
TGCAGCGTTAGGGCAGCGGGAAGCAATCAGCCCCAGCATTTT
>few|TRBV12-3/TRBV12-4|.|TRBJ2-1
CASSSSRGSYNEQFF
TGTGCCAGCAGTTCCTCCAGGGGTTCATACAATGAGCAGTTCTTC
>few|TRBV10-3|.|TRBJ2-7
CAISDELVYEQYF
TGTGCCATCAGTGACGAACTAGTCTACGAGCAGTACTTC
>.|TRBV5-1|.|TRBJ1-2
CASSYGPNGGYGYTF
TGCGCCAGCAGCTACGGACCCAACGGTGGCTATGGCTACACCTTC
>few|TRBV24-1|.|TRBJ2-1
CATSEVSAGNEQFF
TGTGCCACCAGTGAGGTGTCCGCGGGGAATGAGCAGTTCTTC
>many|TRBV11-2|.|TRBJ2-3
CASSLIQGGPDTQYF
TGTGCCAGCAGCTTAATACAGGGTGGTCCAGATACGCAGTATTTT
>few|TRBV24-1|.|TRBJ2-7
CATSSGQLGAYEQYF
TGTGCCACCAGCTCAGGACAGCTGGGGGCCTACGAGCAGTACTTC
>few|TRBV12-3/TRBV12-4|.|TRBJ2-3
CASSLHPDTQYF
TGTGCCAGCAGTTTACACCCAGATACGCAGTATTTT
>.|TRBV5-4|.|TRBJ2-2
CASSLSGESPGELFF
TGTGCCAGCAGCTTGTCGGGGGAAAGCCCCGGGGAGCTGTTTTTT
>.|TRBV6-2/TRBV6-3|.|TRBJ1-1
CASRLGGVNTEAFF
TGTGCCAGCAGGCTGGGGGGTGTAAACACTGAAGCTTTCTTT
>few|TRBV20-1|.|TRBJ2-1
CSARGVRGVSYNEQFF
TGCAGTGCTAGGGGCGTGAGAGGGGTTTCCTACAATGAGCAGTTCTTC
>.|TRBV7-2|.|TRBJ1-1
CASSDQYTRIANTEAFF
TGTGCCAGCAGCGACCAATACACGCGGATCGCGAACACTGAAGCTTTCTTT
>.|TRBV15|.|TRBJ1-5
CATSDTVGRPQHF
TGTGCCACCAGCGATACAGTGGGCAGGCCCCAGCATTTT
>few|TRBV7-9|.|TRBJ1-5
CASGVSNQPQHF
TGTGCCAGCGGGGTTAGCAATCAGCCCCAGCATTTT
>few|TRBV7-9|.|TRBJ1-1
CASTAYSQGRNEAFF
TGTGCCAGCACAGCTTACTCTCAGGGCCGCAATGAAGCTTTCTTT
>.|TRBV20-1|TRBD2|TRBJ2-5
CSARDLAGGTETQYF
TGCAGTGCTAGAGATCTAGCGGGAGGAACAGAGACCCAGTACTTC
>few|TRBV4-3|TRBD2|TRBJ2-7
CASSQVPSGSLGYEQYF
TGCGCCAGCAGCCAAGTCCCTAGCGGGAGTCTTGGGTACGAGCAGTACTTC
>many|TRBV7-9|.|TRBJ1-2
CASSDDGMRGGYTF
TGTGCCAGCAGCGATGACGGGATGCGGGGTGGCTACACCTTC
>many|TRBV5-1|.|TRBJ2-1
CASRIGQVETNEQFF
TGCGCCAGCAGGATAGGGCAGGTGGAGACCAATGAGCAGTTCTTC
>few|TRBV15|.|TRBJ1-1
CATSRAGGEAFF
TGTGCCACCAGCAGAGCGGGGGGCGAGGCTTTCTTT
>.|TRBV27|TRBD1|TRBJ2-7
CASSLWTGVGEQYF
TGTGCCAGCAGTTTATGGACAGGGGTGGGCGAGCAGTACTTC
>few|TRBV12-3/TRBV12-4|.|TRBJ2-2
CASRGSWGNTGELFF
TGTGCCAGCAGGGGCTCGTGGGGAAACACCGGGGAGCTGTTTTTT
>few|TRBV6-2/TRBV6-3|.|TRBJ2-3
CASSYSWASDTQYF
TGTGCCAGCAGTTACTCGTGGGCATCAGATACGCAGTATTTT
>.|TRBV5-1|TRBD2|TRBJ2-5
CASHPSGGALGTQYF
TGCGCCAGCCACCCTAGCGGGGGGGCCTTGGGGACCCAGTACTTC
>.|TRBV6-5|.|TRBJ2-5
CASSYEYYSETQYF
TGTGCCAGCAGTTACGAGTATTATTCGGAGACCCAGTACTTC
>few|TRBV7-9|.|TRBJ1-2
CASSLWGRGYTF
TGTGCCAGCTCCTTGTGGGGCCGTGGCTACACCTTC
>once|TRBV12-3/TRBV12-4|.|TRBJ2-5
CASSFLSAFQETQYF
TGTGCCAGCAGTTTTCTTTCAGCATTCCAAGAGACCCAGTACTTC
>many|TRBV20-1|TRBD1|TRBJ1-4
CSAMPGQGAGGNEKLFF
TGCAGTGCTATGCCGGGACAGGGGGCCGGGGGTAATGAAAAACTGTTTTTT